This T cell receptor (beta chain) emerged from a study of CD8 T cells in ankylosing spondylitis. Findings and limits, study-wide: Characteristic of ankylosing spondylitis blood, it appeared, was a TCR beta motif comprising about eight highly homologous variants.

TCRdb analysed the 5' RACE reads with MiXCR anew, one entry per CDR3 protein. The table shows approximately 520,000 distinct CDR3 sequences, with roughly 5.2% occurring only once. The length of the CDR3 is 15 residues. Germline V gene lookup returns CDR1 SSHAT and CDR2 FNYEAQ (reference sequence). Comment on this clonotype: Antigen: not known. Mismatch with germline at one junction end may stem from a read error.

V and J are TRBV7-7 and TRBJ1-6; D is uncertain. The material sequenced was blood, either unsorted or a sorted T cell fraction (not recorded which). The source is a male donor with ankylosing spondylitis. CDR3 region: CASSPLDRTESPLHF. In DNA form, the CDR3 reads TGTGCTAGCAGCCCTCTGGATAGGACGGAATCACCCCTCCACTTT.